The entry that follows covers one T cell receptor (beta chain) sequence. Original analysis: Amplification from reference gene primers served as the basis for estimated nucleated cell counts. The repertoire was sequenced with immunoSEQ multiplex PCR; TCRdb's copy has only in-frame clones and lacks some. The DNA gave D and trimming, while V, J and clone size come from that table. Here the sample spans hundreds of thousands of clones, approximately 90% being singletons. The record originates from a study of blood T cell repertoires in COVID-19. Across the whole study: Acute and convalescent COVID-19 specimens originated in the United States, Italy and Spain. Nucleic acid was either cDNA or gDNA, and it came from T cells, B-cell-depleted T cells, or PBMCs.

The germline V gene encodes CDR1 MDHEN and CDR2 SYDVKM. The CDR3 extends over 12 amino acids. The V gene lost 1 base and the J gene lost 3 bases, with 3 bases spanning the gap. This chain connects TRBV28 to TRBJ1-2; D is uncertain. The receptor's source is a woman aged 25 to 39 with active or convalescent COVID-19. The source material was peripheral blood. The CDR3 is CASSLLDYGYTF. The DNA of the CDR3 is TGTGCCAGCAGTTTATTAGACTATGGCTACACCTTC.